The 3 T cell receptor beta chains presented below share a single source sample, sequenced in a study of spatial heterogeneity in lung cancer. Each CDR3 protein gets one entry after TCRdb re-called the 5' RACE reads with MiXCR. Of just under 40,000 distinct CDR3 sequences in the sample, around 5.8% were seen once. The time point was: sample taken at primary tumor resection. No cell sorting; template was whole RNA from tumor, lung tissue or PBMC. The starting material was PBMCs, obtained at surgery. Receptor source: a male donor with early-stage non-small cell lung cancer.

As regards this clonotype: A much larger clone lies a single base off, so this may be a read error. The chain joins TRBV3-1 to TRBJ2-7, with no clear D. Trimming took 0 bases from V and 8 from J, leaving 17 bases between them. This CDR3 is built from 15 residues. CDR1 is LGHDT, CDR2 YNNKEL, per germline (reference sequence). The CDR3 coding sequence is TGTGCCAGCAGCCAAGATGAGGCAGCCGCTGTGAAGCAGTACTTC. Amino acid sequence: CASSQDEAAAVKQYF.

This sequence joins TRBV27 and TRBJ1-4; D is perhaps TRBD1 (5 bases). V lost 1 base and J 7 bases, leaving 16 bases between the germline ends. Germline loops: CDR1 MNHEY, CDR2 SMNVEV (reference sequence). The CDR3 length is 16 residues. The CDR3 loop is CASSLLRVQRGEKLFF. CDR3 nucleotides: TGTGCCAGCAGTTTATTGAGGGTTCAAAGGGGTGAAAAACTGTTTTTT.

This clonotype was seen many times. V is TRBV5-4 and J is TRBJ2-7; 8 bases map to TRBD2. Trimming at V came to 4 bases and at J to 4 bases, leaving 7 bases not matched to a gene. The CDR3 has 14 amino acids. CDR1 is SGHNT and CDR2 is YYREEE in the germline V gene (reference sequence). The CDR3 is CASSPAGGRYEQYF. The CDR3 DNA reads TGTGCCAGCAGCCCCGCGGGCGGGAGGTACGAGCAGTACTTC.